Each of the 18 T cell receptor beta chains below was sequenced from the same sample in a study of T cell responses to AZD1222 COVID-19 vaccine. TCRdb's table, derived via immunoSEQ multiplex PCR, lists solely in-frame clones and lacks some. This repertoire shows 45,000 to 60,000 clones, around 90% found once; its top ten account for less than 5%. The input for sequencing was peripheral blood, taken on day 0 of AZD1222 vaccination. The source of these receptors is an adult in good health.

The chain links TRBV7-2 to TRBJ2-7; TRBD1 agrees at 9 bases. The length of the CDR3 is 15 residues. J lost 6 bases, V lost 5 bases, and 11 bases had no gene match. Germline lookup yields CDR1 SGHTA and CDR2 FQGNSA. The CDR3 DNA reads as TGTGCCAGCAGCCCCTCCGGGACAGGGTCCGCCGAGCAGTACTTC. Amino acids: CASSPSGTGSAEQYF.

This clone turned up a few times. The CDR3 bases are TGTGCCTGGAGACGTCAGGGGGGCTACACCTTC. It translates to CAWRRQGGYTF. The rearrangement uses TRBV30 and TRBJ1-2; perhaps TRBD1 as D (6 bases). There are 11 residues in the CDR3. V lost 3 bases to trimming and J lost 8 bases, with 10 bases between them. Germline V gene data show CDR1 as GTSNPN and CDR2 as SVGIG (reference sequence).

The chain has TRBV5-1 and TRBJ1-1; 7 bases fit TRBD1. Germline assignment: CDR1 SGHRS and CDR2 YFSETQ. With V trimmed by 0 bases and J by 4 bases, 3 bases remained unmatched. The CDR3 is made up of 14 amino acids. The DNA for the CDR3 is TGCGCCAGCAGCTTGGGGCAGGGGGGCACTGAAGCTTTCTTT. Protein sequence: CASSLGQGGTEAFF.

The chain links TRBV27 to TRBJ1-2; the D gene is possibly TRBD1 (5 bases). CDR1 is MNHEY and CDR2 is SMNVEV in the germline V gene (reference sequence). V gave up 5 bases and J gave up 4 bases, with 11 bases separating them. This CDR3 spans 13 amino acids. CDR3 sequence (DNA): TGTGCCAGCAGTCCCGGGGCCAGCTATGGCTACACCTTC. Amino acids: CASSPGASYGYTF.

This rearrangement joins TRBV5-1 to TRBJ1-1; D remains ambiguous. In germline, CDR1 is SGHRS, CDR2 YFSETQ. The CDR3 is 12 residues long. Between the trimmed V and J ends, which lost 3 bases and 0 bases, there was a span of 3 bases. The CDR3 reads CASSSMNTEAFF. In DNA form, the CDR3 reads TGCGCCAGCAGCTCGATGAACACTGAAGCTTTCTTT.

The chain has TRBV6-5 and TRBJ2-5, with unresolved D. V shed 8 bases and J shed 1 base, with 14 bases lying between them. CDR1 and CDR2 (germline): MNHEY, SVGAGI. The CDR3 runs 14 residues. The CDR3 DNA sequence: TGTGCCAGCGGAGACCTCAGGAGCCAAGAGACCCAGTACTTC. Its translation is CASGDLRSQETQYF.

This chain links TRBV3-1 (or the pseudogene TRBV3-2) with TRBJ1-2; 7 nucleotides match TRBD1. The CDR3 consists of 18 residues. Germline CDR1 is LGHDT and CDR2 is YNNKEL (reference sequence). V was pared by 1 base and J by 7 bases, with 18 bases of the junction left unmatched. The chain's CDR3 is CASSQGPYSRGGPGGYTF. The CDR3 coding sequence is TGTGCCAGCAGCCAAGGGCCCTACAGCAGGGGGGGGCCCGGTGGCTACACCTTC.

The gene calls are TRBV7-2 and TRBJ2-7; perhaps TRBD2 as D (6 bases). This CDR3 has 15 residues. Between the trimmed V and J ends, which lost 3 bases and 0 bases, there was a span of 12 bases. Germline lookup yields CDR1 SGHTA and CDR2 FQGNSA. The CDR3 loop reads CASSFSGPSSYEQYF. The CDR3 coding sequence is TGTGCCAGCAGCTTTAGCGGACCAAGCTCCTACGAGCAGTACTTC.

The V and J genes are TRBV7-2 and TRBJ2-4; D is perhaps TRBD1 (6 bases). Trimming removed 1 base at V and 7 bases at J, with 11 bases between. CDR1 and CDR2 (germline): SGHTA, FQGNSA. CDR3 length: 14 amino acids. CDR3 protein: CASSLVAQGNIQYF. The CDR3, as DNA: TGTGCCAGCAGCTTAGTGGCGCAGGGGAACATTCAGTACTTC.

This clone was detected only a few times. The chain recombines TRBV28 with TRBJ1-2; 7 nucleotides align to TRBD1. Germline V CDR1 and CDR2: MDHEN, SYDVKM. This CDR3 is built from 14 residues. The trim removed 2 bases at V and 0 bases at J, leaving 0 bases unmatched. CDR3 region: CASSLGTANYGYTF. The CDR3 coding sequence is TGTGCCAGCAGTTTAGGGACAGCTAACTATGGCTACACCTTC.

The CDR3 protein is CASHSGANVLTF. The CDR3 bases are TGTGCCTCCCACTCTGGGGCCAACGTCCTGACTTTC. The chain couples TRBV25-1 to TRBJ2-6; D is unclear. The CDR3 extends over 12 amino acids. Germline loops: CDR1 MGHDK, CDR2 SYGVNS. With 11 bases removed from V and 0 bases from J, the gap between germline ends came to 5 bases.

This clone showed up just a few times. The chain combines TRBV5-8 with TRBJ2-1; D is uncertain. Germline CDR1 is SGHTS and CDR2 is YDEGEE. The CDR3 has 16 residues. Trimming removed 0 bases from V and 4 bases from J, with 14 bases in between. The CDR3 DNA follows: TGTGCCAGCAGCTTGGCCACCTTTTGGGGATACAATGAGCAGTTCTTC. It specifies CASSLATFWGYNEQFF.

The chain has TRBV4-2 and TRBJ2-6, with D perhaps TRBD1 (6 bases). The germline V gene has CDR1 LGHNA and CDR2 YNFKEQ. The CDR3 extends over 20 amino acids. Trimming stripped 1 base from V and 1 base from J, with 20 bases between. Here the CDR3 DNA reads TGTGCCAGCAGCCAAGCTGAGCTTGGACAGATGGGTTCTGGGGCCAACGTCCTGACTTTC. Translation: CASSQAELGQMGSGANVLTF.

This rearrangement joins TRBV11-3 to TRBJ2-3, with 9 bases aligning to TRBD2. This CDR3 is 16 amino acids long. Germline V gene data show CDR1 as SGHNT and CDR2 as YENEEA. Losses at the gene ends were 5 bases for V and 2 bases for J; bases not matched to a gene: 8. CDR3 sequence: CASSPGTSTLTDTQYF. The CDR3 DNA sequence: TGTGCCAGCAGCCCCGGGACTAGCACACTCACAGATACGCAGTATTTT.

The rearrangement links TRBV6-5 to TRBJ1-2; 7 nucleotides align to TRBD1. The CDR3 runs to 14 residues. With 11 bases clipped from V and 2 bases from J, the junction kept 11 bases outside the gene matches. CDR1 MNHEY and CDR2 SVGAGI come from the germline V gene. CDR3 amino acids: CASIRGQTNYGYTF. CDR3 in DNA: TGTGCCTCGATTCGGGGACAGACCAACTATGGCTACACCTTC.

The chain links TRBV4-1 to TRBJ2-2, with TRBD2 identical over 7 bases. The CDR3 spans 15 residues. V trimming: 0 bases; J trimming: 6 bases; junction bases outside the gene matches: 4. Germline V lookup: CDR1 MGHRA, CDR2 YSYEKL. The chain's CDR3 is CASSQDSRGAGELFF. CDR3 DNA: TGCGCCAGCAGCCAAGATTCCCGGGGGGCCGGGGAGCTGTTTTTT.

A single count supports this clone. V gene TRBV9 combines with J gene TRBJ2-7; D is undetermined. The CDR3 has 13 amino acids. V was clipped by 0 bases and J by 0 bases, with 4 bases between them. Per germline, CDR1 SGDLS and CDR2 YYNGEE. This chain's CDR3 is CASSVAPSYEQYF. The DNA of the CDR3 is TGTGCCAGCAGCGTAGCCCCCTCCTACGAGCAGTACTTC.

The chain couples TRBV19 to TRBJ2-7; D is perhaps TRBD1 (7 bases). Germline CDR1 LNHDA, CDR2 SQIVND (reference sequence). The CDR3 totals 14 residues. V lost 3 bases, J lost 7 bases, and 16 bases lay in between. The CDR3 DNA is TGTGCCAGTAGTATGGTTCAGGGGGGATATGAGCAGTACTTC. Amino acid sequence: CASSMVQGGYEQYF.